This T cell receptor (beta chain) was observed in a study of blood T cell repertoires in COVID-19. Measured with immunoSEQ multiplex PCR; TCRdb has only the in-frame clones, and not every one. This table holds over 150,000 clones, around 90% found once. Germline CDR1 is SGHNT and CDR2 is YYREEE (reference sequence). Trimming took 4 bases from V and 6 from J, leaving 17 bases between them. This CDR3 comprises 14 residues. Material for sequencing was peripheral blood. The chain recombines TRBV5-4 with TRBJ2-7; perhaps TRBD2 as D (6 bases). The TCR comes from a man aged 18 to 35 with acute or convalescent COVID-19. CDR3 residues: CASSPLRDLSEQYF. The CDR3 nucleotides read TGTGCCAGCAGCCCACTCAGGGACTTATCCGAGCAGTACTTC.